The 15 T cell receptor beta chains reported below all come from one sample, sequenced in a study of vaccination effects on CD4 cells after COVID-19. Upon completion of 10 to 11 days in culture, CD4+ T cells were isolated. Measured with immunoSEQ multiplex PCR; TCRdb has only the in-frame clones, and not every one. The repertoire holds over 45,000 clones, with about 83% as singletons. Their cognate antigens are unknown. Sequencing used CD4+ T cells from PBMCs cultured without peptide, obtained before COVID-19 vaccination. These receptors were obtained from a human donor who received a COVID-19 vaccine.

The chain has TRBV7-8 and TRBJ1-6, with 11 bases identical to TRBD1. The CDR3 is made up of 16 amino acids. Germline-derived CDR1 and CDR2 are SGHVS and FQNEAQ. V lost 3 bases and J lost 8; bases outside the gene matches: 6. CDR3 bases: TGTGCCAGCAGCTTTTCCGGGACAGGGGGGGATTCACCCCTCCACTTT. It is translated as CASSFSGTGGDSPLHF.

The V call is TRBV2, the J call TRBJ2-5; 10 nucleotides align to TRBD2. V trimming: 7 bases; J trimming: 3 bases; junction bases outside the gene matches: 8. CDR1 and CDR2 (germline): SNHLY, FYNNEI. The CDR3 length is 15 residues. CDR3 region: CASKEALAGEETQYF. The CDR3 nucleotides are TGTGCCAGCAAAGAAGCGCTAGCGGGGGAAGAGACCCAGTACTTC.

The chain has TRBV5-6 and TRBJ1-1; perhaps TRBD1 as D (6 bases). This CDR3 spans 15 amino acids. V was cut by 0 bases and J by 1 base, with 10 bases left in between. The germline V gene has CDR1 SGHDT and CDR2 YYEEEE. The CDR3 bases are TGTGCCAGCAGCTTGGGGGGGCTAGAGAACACTGAAGCTTTCTTT. This codes for CASSLGGLENTEAFF. Variable domain in full (rest from reference TRBV5-6 and TRBJ1-1): DAGVTQSPTHLIKTRGQQVTLRCSPKSGHDTVSWYQQALGQGPQFIFQYYEEEERQRGNFPDRFSGHQFPNYSSELNVNALLLGDSALYLCASSLGGLENTEAFFGQGTRLTVV.

The gene calls are TRBV5-1 and TRBJ2-5, with 7 bases aligning to TRBD2. Germline CDR1 SGHRS, CDR2 YFSETQ. This CDR3 comprises 15 residues. Trimming removed 0 bases from V and 5 bases from J; junction bases left unmatched: 7. Here the CDR3 DNA reads TGCGCCAGCAGCTTGGGAGCGGGGAGGATGGAGACCCAGTACTTC. This codes for CASSLGAGRMETQYF.

A single count supports this clone. V usage is TRBV12-5 and J usage is TRBJ1-3, with D possibly matching TRBD1 (6 bases). The CDR3 runs 15 residues. The germline CDR1 and CDR2 sequences are LGHNT and FRNRAP. V was clipped by 4 bases and J by 0 bases, with 10 bases between them. CDR3 sequence: CASGWPGDSGNTIYF. CDR3 in DNA: TGTGCTAGTGGTTGGCCAGGGGACTCTGGAAACACCATATATTTT. Complete variable domain (other parts from reference TRBV12-5 and TRBJ1-3): DARVTQTPRHKVTEMGQEVTMRCQPILGHNTVFWYRQTMMQGLELLAYFRNRAPLDDSGMPKDRFSAEMPDATLATLKIQPSEPRDSAVYFCASGWPGDSGNTIYFGEGSWLTVV.

This chain links TRBV5-1 with TRBJ1-1; a possible D gene is TRBD1 (5 bases). CDR3 length: 15 amino acids. The V end was cut by 4 bases, the J end by 4 bases, with 17 bases between. Germline CDR1 reads SGHRS; CDR2 reads YFSETQ. The CDR3 protein is CASSVYGSGGTEAFF. CDR3 nucleotide sequence: TGCGCCAGCAGCGTTTACGGAAGCGGGGGCACTGAAGCTTTCTTT.

The genes are TRBV24-1 and TRBJ2-2; 8 nucleotides align to TRBD1. The CDR3 extends over 15 amino acids. Germline values: CDR1 KGHDR, CDR2 SFDVKD. J was trimmed by 3 bases and V by 7 bases; bases with no gene match: 6. CDR3 bases: TGTGCCACCAGCCGGGACAGGCCGGACACCGGGGAGCTGTTTTTT. Protein sequence: CATSRDRPDTGELFF.

The CDR3 spells CASSGTGRHEQFF. CDR3 in DNA: TGTGCCAGCTCCGGGACAGGGCGCCATGAGCAGTTCTTC. The chain uses TRBV6-5 and TRBJ2-1; 9 bases align to TRBD1. V trimming: 8 bases; J trimming: 8 bases; junction bases outside the gene matches: 7. Germline lookup yields CDR1 MNHEY and CDR2 SVGAGI. This CDR3 comprises 13 residues.

The rearrangement joins TRBV18 to TRBJ2-7, with D possibly TRBD1 on 7 matching bases. The V end was cut by 3 bases, the J end by 4 bases, with 13 bases between. Germline assignment: CDR1 KGHSH and CDR2 LQKENI. This CDR3 spans 14 amino acids. The CDR3 region has the DNA TGTGCCAGCTCACCGGACAGGACTACTTACGAGCAGTACGTC. It yields the protein CASSPDRTTYEQYV.

This chain joins TRBV12-3 or TRBV12-4 and TRBJ1-2; D might be TRBD1 (6 bases). The CDR3 runs 13 residues. V lost 5 bases to trimming and J lost 7 bases, with 14 bases between them. CDR3 nucleotide sequence: TGTGCCAGCAGTCGCCGCGGGACACTTGGCTACACCTTC. Its protein product is CASSRRGTLGYTF.

The CDR3, as DNA: TGTGCCAGCAGCTTGACACCCCAAGAGACCCAGTACTTC. It encodes CASSLTPQETQYF. The V and J genes are TRBV7-3 and TRBJ2-5, with D unresolved. The CDR3 extends over 13 amino acids. V was cut by 3 bases and J by 1 base, with 6 bases left in between. Germline CDR1 reads SGHTA; CDR2 reads FQGTGA.

This clone occurred a few times. This rearrangement joins TRBV4-3 to TRBJ1-6; weak D call: TRBD1 (5 bases). This CDR3 is 13 amino acids long. V was pared by 3 bases and J by 9 bases, with 9 bases between. Germline CDR1 reads LGHNA; CDR2 reads YSLEER. CDR3 bases: TGCGCCAGCAGCCAGGGGGAGAGTTCACCCCTCCACTTT. Translation: CASSQGESSPLHF.

The V and J genes are TRBV2 and TRBJ2-7; D perhaps matches TRBD2 (6 bases). V dropped 6 bases and J dropped 4 bases, with 13 bases sitting between them. The CDR3 is 13 residues long. Germline V gene lookup returns CDR1 SNHLY and CDR2 FYNNEI. The CDR3 coding sequence is TGTGCCAGCAGGATGGACGGGAGTTACGAGCAGTACGTC. This gives the protein CASRMDGSYEQYV.

V usage is TRBV28 and J usage is TRBJ1-1; D remains ambiguous. V was trimmed by 7 bases and J by 10 bases, leaving 19 bases between them. Germline assignment: CDR1 MDHEN and CDR2 SYDVKM. This CDR3 spans 13 amino acids. CDR3 amino acids: CASTNIFNKGAFF. In DNA form, the CDR3 reads TGTGCCAGCACCAATATTTTCAACAAGGGAGCTTTCTTT.

This sequence joins TRBV7-2 and TRBJ1-4, with 7 bases lining up with TRBD1. CDR1 is SGHTA, CDR2 FQGNSA, per germline. The V segment lost 6 bases and the J segment 3 bases; nucleotides outside the gene matches: 4. This CDR3 has 14 residues. This CDR3 reads CASRQGGANEKLFF. The CDR3 DNA reads as TGTGCCAGCAGACAAGGGGGCGCTAATGAAAAACTGTTTTTT.